Sequencing of this TCR beta chain was carried out in a study of Tregs in tolerant kidney transplant recipients. Notes on this clone: Its specificity is unknown.

Unstimulated Tregs (CD4+CD25+CD127-) and CD4+CD25- non-Tregs were sorted from PBMCs. Thawed PBMCs were rested overnight at 37°C with around 200 IU/ml IL-2 before regulatory T cell sorting. Study-level findings and limits: Validation in larger populations is needed because few patients were studied.

Here immunoSEQ multiplex PCR was the method, and the copy in TCRdb shows in-frame clones only, minus some. This repertoire shows about 78,000 clones, approximately 90% found once; its top ten account for 0.34%. The CDR3 is made up of 13 amino acids. V gave up 5 bases and J gave up 5 bases, with 12 bases separating them. Per the germline V gene, CDR1 is LNHDA and CDR2 is SQIVND (reference sequence). The sequence came from a human donor who received a combined kidney and bone marrow transplant. The specimen comprised Tregs from blood, sampled before the transplant. This chain links TRBV19 with TRBJ1-1; D is uncertain. Here the CDR3 DNA reads TGTGCCAGTAGTGAACAGAGGGATACTGAAGCTTTCTTT. Amino acids: CASSEQRDTEAFF.